Shown below are 21 T cell receptor beta chains from a single sample sequenced in a study of blood T cells in healthy people across ages. Together with a sample-barcoded 5' primer, a J-beta primer mix was included in a second PCR lasting roughly 6 to 12 cycles. TCRdb ran MiXCR on the 5' RACE reads and lists one entry per CDR3 protein. Among 1.5 million to 2 million distinct CDR3 sequences, more than 35% were seen once, and the ten largest hold more than 20%. The sequencing input was blood. The origin of the receptors is a human donor in good health.

The V and J genes are TRBV20-1 and TRBJ1-1; a weak D match, TRBD1 (6 bases). The germline V gene has CDR1 DFQATT and CDR2 SNEGSKA (reference sequence). With 2 bases removed from V and 4 bases from J, the gap between germline ends came to 11 bases. The CDR3 contains 13 residues. The CDR3 sequence is CSARRGSGTEAFF. The DNA of the CDR3 is TGCAGTGCTAGAAGGGGGTCGGGCACTGAAGCTTTCTTT.

This clonotype came up a few times. The chain links TRBV29-1 to TRBJ2-1; perhaps TRBD1 as D (6 bases). From germline, CDR1 is SQVTM and CDR2 ANQGSEA. The CDR3 loop spans 15 amino acids. V was clipped by 2 bases and J by 7 bases, with 18 bases between them. The DNA for the CDR3 is TGCAGCGTTGAACTACAGGGCAGGCAGGTGAATGAGCAGTTCTTC. Protein: CSVELQGRQVNEQFF.

This chain connects TRBV29-1 to TRBJ2-7; D is possibly TRBD1 (6 bases). Germline V CDR1 and CDR2: SQVTM, ANQGSEA. The CDR3 extends over 12 amino acids. V lost 5 bases, J lost 3 bases, and 11 bases lay in between. The CDR3 sequence: CSVLDRDYEQYF. In DNA form, the CDR3 reads TGCAGCGTTCTGGACAGAGACTACGAGCAGTACTTC.

This rearrangement joins TRBV7-2 to TRBJ2-7; weak D call: TRBD2 (6 bases). Germline loops: CDR1 SGHTA, CDR2 FQGNSA. V was cut by 4 bases and J by 2 bases, with 21 bases left in between. The CDR3 is 17 residues long. The chain's CDR3 is CASSSRFMSGVAYEQYF. CDR3 in DNA: TGTGCCAGCAGCTCCCGCTTTATGTCGGGGGTGGCCTACGAGCAGTACTTC.

The chain joins TRBV28 to TRBJ1-2; 10 bases fit TRBD1. The CDR3 is 15 residues long. Per germline, CDR1 MDHEN and CDR2 SYDVKM. The ends lost 5 bases at V and 6 bases at J; junction bases unmatched: 9. This CDR3 is CASSLRSGTGDGYTF. The DNA for the CDR3 is TGTGCCAGCAGTCTCAGATCCGGGACAGGGGATGGCTACACCTTC.

This clonotype was observed a handful of times. This sequence joins TRBV25-1 and TRBJ2-3, with no clear D. Germline lookup yields CDR1 MGHDK and CDR2 SYGVNS. The germline V and J ends were trimmed by 4 bases and 4 bases, with 9 bases remaining between them. The CDR3 contains 13 residues. The CDR3 reads CASSAPWSDTQYF. Written as DNA, the CDR3 is TGTGCCAGCAGTGCCCCCTGGTCAGATACGCAGTATTTT.

The rearrangement joins TRBV18 to TRBJ1-4; 8 bases are shared with TRBD1. After removal of 3 bases from V and 6 bases from J, the junction contained 12 bases not matched to a gene. The length of the CDR3 is 17 residues. Germline loops: CDR1 KGHSH, CDR2 LQKENI. As DNA, the CDR3 is TGTGCCAGCTCACCCCGAAGGACAGGGCCTTTGGATGAAAAACTGTTTTTT. Its protein is CASSPRRTGPLDEKLFF.

The gene calls are TRBV20-1 and TRBJ2-2; D is ambiguous. The V end lost 0 bases, the J end lost 5 bases, and 13 bases lay between the germline ends. The CDR3 runs 15 residues. Germline lookup yields CDR1 DFQATT and CDR2 SNEGSKA (reference sequence). CDR3 residues: CSARDLELGTGELFF. In nucleotides, the CDR3 is TGCAGTGCTAGAGATCTTGAGTTGGGGACCGGGGAGCTGTTTTTT.

This clonotype has more than one count but fewer than ten. The chain combines TRBV7-7 with TRBJ2-1, with 9 bases that match TRBD2. The V gene end was trimmed by 6 bases and the J gene end by 3 bases; junction bases not matched to a gene: 6. The germline V gene encodes CDR1 SSHAT and CDR2 FNYEAQ (reference sequence). CDR3 size: 15 residues. The CDR3 DNA is TGTGCCAGCAGTCCCGGGACTAGCTTCTACAATGAGCAGTTCTTC. Amino acids: CASSPGTSFYNEQFF.

This chain uses TRBV18 with TRBJ2-7; 10 nucleotides match TRBD2. The CDR3 is 15 amino acids. V shed 6 bases and J 5 bases; nucleotides not matched to a gene: 10. Germline CDR1 reads KGHSH; CDR2 reads LQKENI. Here the CDR3 DNA reads TGTGCCAGCTCCCTCAGGAGCGGGGGGGCCCACGAGCAGTACTTC. Encoded protein: CASSLRSGGAHEQYF. Variable domain in full (rest from reference TRBV18 and TRBJ2-7): NAGVMQNPRHLVRRRGQEARLRCSPMKGHSHVYWYRQLPEEGLKFMVYLQKENIIDESGMPKERFSAEFPKEGPSILRIQQVVRGDSAAYFCASSLRSGGAHEQYFGPGTRLTVT.

The table lists this clonotype with a few counts. The chain links TRBV5-1 to TRBJ1-1; TRBD1 matches 8 bases. The CDR3 consists of 14 residues. The germline gives CDR1 SGHRS, CDR2 YFSETQ. V lost 4 bases, J lost 4 bases, and 6 bases stayed unmatched. The CDR3 reads CASSIQGAGTEAFF. The CDR3 DNA sequence: TGCGCCAGCAGCATTCAGGGGGCAGGCACTGAAGCTTTCTTT.

This clonotype has ten or more counts. The gene calls are TRBV7-2 and TRBJ1-1; 8 positions agree with TRBD1. Germline V lookup: CDR1 SGHTA, CDR2 FQGNSA. The length of the CDR3 is 14 residues. The trim removed 6 bases at V and 1 base at J, leaving 4 bases unmatched. Here the CDR3 reads CASSFDRGNTEAFF. CDR3 nucleotide sequence: TGTGCCAGCAGTTTTGACAGGGGGAACACTGAAGCTTTCTTT.

Details on this clonotype: A much larger clone sits a single nucleotide away, making a read error possible. The chain combines TRBV2 with TRBJ2-1; perhaps TRBD1 as D (8 bases). CDR1 is SNHLY and CDR2 is FYNNEI in the germline V gene. The CDR3 spans 14 residues. Between the trimmed V and J ends, which lost 6 bases and 1 base, there was a span of 10 bases. The CDR3 DNA is TGTGCCAGCAGACAGGGGGGGTCCTACAATGAGCAGTTCTTC. Protein: CASRQGGSYNEQFF.

This clonotype was counted at least ten times. The chain has TRBV29-1 and TRBJ2-3; TRBD2 agrees at 13 bases. J lost 2 bases, V lost 6 bases, and 8 bases had no gene match. The CDR3 length is 16 residues. The germline V gene has CDR1 SQVTM and CDR2 ANQGSEA. The CDR3 is CSVIPGLAGPTDTQYF. In DNA form, the CDR3 reads TGCAGCGTAATTCCGGGACTAGCGGGACCCACAGATACGCAGTATTTT.

This clonotype occurred a few times. V and J are TRBV20-1 and TRBJ2-3, with a weak D call TRBD2 (6 bases). CDR3 size: 14 residues. The V end lost 0 bases, the J end lost 6 bases, and 13 bases lay between the germline ends. In germline, CDR1 is DFQATT, CDR2 SNEGSKA (reference sequence). Here the CDR3 DNA reads TGCAGTGCTAGAGATGGTCAGGGAGGCGATACGCAGTATTTT. As protein: CSARDGQGGDTQYF.

The CDR3 loop reads CASSPMGPPEYF. The CDR3 DNA reads TGTGCCAGCAGTCCTATGGGGCCACCGGAGTATTTT. The chain combines TRBV27 with TRBJ2-3; tentatively, D is TRBD1 (5 bases). The germline CDR1 and CDR2 sequences are MNHEY and SMNVEV (reference sequence). Trimming cost V 5 bases and J 13 bases, with 16 bases left between them. The CDR3 runs to 12 residues.

This rearrangement joins TRBV12-3 or TRBV12-4 to TRBJ1-1; D remains ambiguous. The CDR3 totals 14 residues. V lost 1 base, J lost 5 bases, and 11 bases lay in between. For the CDR3, the DNA is TGTGCCAGCAGTTTAGGGAAAATGGGTACTGAAGCTTTCTTT. The encoded protein is CASSLGKMGTEAFF.

This clonotype appeared a few times. The gene calls are TRBV7-2 and TRBJ2-5, with 7 bases fitting TRBD1. The V segment lost 5 bases and the J segment 6 bases; nucleotides outside the gene matches: 9. The CDR3 totals 14 residues. Germline loops: CDR1 SGHTA, CDR2 FQGNSA. The CDR3 nucleotides read TGTGCCAGCAGCGATAACGACAGGGCAAAGACCCAGTACTTC. Amino acid sequence: CASSDNDRAKTQYF.

This chain joins TRBV20-1 and TRBJ1-2; D is ambiguous. Trimming took off 0 bases at V and 5 bases at J, with 19 bases between the two ends. Germline CDR1 DFQATT, CDR2 SNEGSKA (reference sequence). This CDR3 contains 16 residues. CDR3 nucleotide sequence: TGCAGTGCTAGAGATCTAAAACCTGGAGGGATATATGGCTACACCTTC. Translation: CSARDLKPGGIYGYTF.

V usage is TRBV6-1 and J usage is TRBJ2-3; D possibly corresponds to TRBD1 (6 bases). Germline CDR1 is MNHNS and CDR2 is SASEGT. V dropped 2 bases and J dropped 5 bases, with 11 bases sitting between them. This CDR3 has 14 amino acids. This CDR3 reads CASSEIRTEDTQYF. In DNA form, the CDR3 reads TGTGCCAGCAGTGAAATAAGGACAGAAGATACGCAGTATTTT.

This clonotype was found once. As the CDR3 is not closed by the conserved phenylalanine or tryptophan, this likely results from a read error. The chain carries TRBV7-7 and TRBJ2-7; the D gene is possibly TRBD2 (6 bases). The CDR3 contains 15 residues. V was cut by 5 bases and J by 6 bases, with 20 bases left in between. Germline V CDR1 and CDR2: SSHAT, FNYEAQ (reference sequence). The CDR3 bases are TGTGCCAGCAGCAGTGGGGGACCGGGGGTCGCCGAGCAGTACTCC. Protein product: CASSSGGPGVAEQYS.